These 11 T cell receptor beta chains share one sample of origin, sequenced in a study of cytomegalovirus exposure and HLA in healthy donors (dated by TCRdb to between 2016 and 2019). Library preparation used the immunoSEQ multiplex PCR assay. For the multiplex PCR, a mixture combining 60 forward primers for TCR Vbeta segments and 13 reverse primers for TCR Jbeta segments was used. Drawn from immuneACCESS, this table holds only the in-frame rearrangements with V and J called that TCRdb kept. Clones are partly lost; checked studies trace under half to an unresolved V gene and leave the rest unexplained. A total of more than 85,000 clones appear in this sample, 60% to 85% of them only once. The top ten constitute 1.3% of the sample. The sample consisted of PBMCs. These TCRs come from a man between 35 and 55 years old in good health and CMV-seronegative.

V and J are TRBV4-2 and TRBJ2-2, with 11 bases fitting TRBD2. Trimming took 0 bases from V and 7 from J; bases not matched to a gene: 13. Germline V gene lookup returns CDR1 LGHNA and CDR2 YNFKEQ. The CDR3 consists of 19 residues. In DNA, the CDR3 is TGTGCCAGCAGCCAAGAAAGGCTAGCGGGGGGCCCGTGGGGCGGGGAGCTGTTTTTT. Residues: CASSQERLAGGPWGGELFF.

This clone was counted only a few times. V usage is TRBV2 and J usage is TRBJ2-2; perhaps TRBD1 as D (5 bases). CDR1 is SNHLY, CDR2 FYNNEI, per germline. This CDR3 region has 13 residues. Between the trimmed V and J ends, which lost 6 bases and 7 bases, there was a span of 12 bases. The CDR3 sequence is CASSGQLVGELFF. CDR3 nucleotides: TGTGCCAGCAGCGGACAACTGGTCGGGGAGCTGTTTTTT.

This chain links TRBV11-2 with TRBJ2-7; 7 bases agree with TRBD1. CDR3 length: 15 amino acids. Trimming removed 4 bases from V and 2 bases from J; junction bases left unmatched: 8. Germline V lookup: CDR1 SGHAT, CDR2 FQNNGV. CDR3 amino acids: CASSSSRGRTYEQYF. CDR3 DNA sequence: TGTGCCAGCAGCTCTTCTAGGGGGCGAACCTACGAGCAGTACTTC.

This chain links TRBV7-3 with TRBJ1-2; 9 bases agree with TRBD1. This CDR3 comprises 15 residues. Trimming took 4 bases from V and 6 from J; bases not matched to a gene: 9. The germline V gene encodes CDR1 SGHTA and CDR2 FQGTGA. Here the CDR3 reads CASSSTGTGSDGYTF. In nucleotides, the CDR3 is TGTGCCAGCAGCTCCACCGGGACAGGGTCGGATGGCTACACCTTC.

The chain links TRBV14 to TRBJ1-1; 10 bases align to TRBD1. V lost 4 bases, J lost 5 bases, and 10 bases stayed unmatched. The CDR3 loop spans 16 amino acids. Germline CDR1 SGHDN, CDR2 FVKESK. CDR3 in amino acids: CASSLWDRGPATEAFF. The CDR3 coding sequence is TGTGCCAGCAGCCTATGGGACAGGGGCCCGGCGACTGAAGCTTTCTTT. Full variable domain (remainder filled in from reference TRBV14 and TRBJ1-1): EAGVTQFPSHSVIEKGQTVTLRCDPISGHDNLYWYRRVMGKEIKFLLHFVKESKQDESGMPNNRFLAERTGGTYSTLKVQPAELEDSGVYFCASSLWDRGPATEAFFGQGTRLTVV.

The CDR3 here is CASSANRGNNEKLFF. In DNA, the CDR3 is TGTGCCAGCAGTGCCAACAGGGGCAATAATGAAAAACTGTTTTTT. The chain is built from TRBV25-1 and TRBJ1-4, with 7 nucleotides matching TRBD1. J was trimmed by 4 bases and V by 4 bases; bases with no gene match: 6. Germline CDR1 and CDR2: MGHDK and SYGVNS. The CDR3 runs 15 residues.

The V call is TRBV19, the J call TRBJ2-7; 11 bases match TRBD2. Germline CDR1 reads LNHDA; CDR2 reads SQIVND (reference sequence). The CDR3 runs to 15 residues. V was clipped by 8 bases and J by 1 base; unmatched bases: 7. The CDR3 coding sequence is TGTGCCAGTCGCCTCGGGACTAGCGGTTCCTACGAGCAGTACTTC. Translated, it gives CASRLGTSGSYEQYF.

This sequence joins TRBV28 and TRBJ1-4; the match to TRBD1 covers 10 bases. The germline gives CDR1 MDHEN, CDR2 SYDVKM. The CDR3 loop spans 16 amino acids. V lost 5 bases, J lost 6 bases, and 9 bases stayed unmatched. The CDR3 region is CASSEAGTGVDEKLFF. The CDR3 DNA reads as TGTGCCAGCAGTGAAGCCGGGACAGGGGTGGATGAAAAACTGTTTTTT.

The chain is built from TRBV27 and TRBJ2-7; 11 positions match TRBD1. The CDR3 is 14 residues long. Trimming at V came to 5 bases and at J to 3 bases, leaving 3 bases not matched to a gene. Germline V gene sequence: CDR1 MNHEY, CDR2 SMNVEV (reference sequence). The chain's CDR3 is CASSGGTGGYEQYF. DNA for the CDR3: TGTGCCAGCAGTGGTGGGACAGGGGGCTACGAGCAGTACTTC.

The chain combines TRBV4-1 with TRBJ1-1; D not resolved. Germline loops: CDR1 MGHRA, CDR2 YSYEKL. V lost 2 bases, J lost 0 bases, and 10 bases lay in between. CDR3 length equals 15 residues. As DNA, the CDR3 is TGCGCCAGCAGCCAATCGGGGAGGGTGAACACTGAAGCTTTCTTT. Its translation is CASSQSGRVNTEAFF.

This chain uses TRBV9 with TRBJ1-2; 8 nucleotides align to TRBD1. Germline V gene sequence: CDR1 SGDLS, CDR2 YYNGEE. J was trimmed by 6 bases and V by 5 bases; bases with no gene match: 9. The CDR3 consists of 14 residues. The CDR3 region is CASSWTGPLDGYTF. CDR3 DNA: TGTGCCAGCAGTTGGACAGGGCCCCTGGATGGCTACACCTTC.